The 32 T cell receptor beta chains presented below share a single source sample, sequenced in a study of chemoradiotherapy in HPV16-positive cancers. Assay: immunoSEQ multiplex PCR; the TCRdb copy retains only in-frame clones and omits some. Found here are 5,500 to 6,000 clones, about 79% of them singletons; the top ten hold around 9%. Sample: tumor tissue, taken from a patient who underwent chemoradiotherapy. The source of these receptors is a human donor with HPV-associated anogenital cancer.

The chain links TRBV29-1 to TRBJ2-5; maybe TRBD2 (5 bases). In germline, CDR1 is SQVTM, CDR2 ANQGSEA. CDR3 length: 13 residues. The V end lost 7 bases, the J end lost 5 bases, and 17 bases lay between the germline ends. The CDR3 nucleotides read TGCAGCGCCGACCTACGGACTGGGGAGACCCAGTACTTC. Its protein is CSADLRTGETQYF.

V usage is TRBV14 and J usage is TRBJ1-3; D is unclear. Germline V gene lookup returns CDR1 SGHDN and CDR2 FVKESK. This CDR3 spans 14 amino acids. V was trimmed by 1 base and J by 4 bases, leaving 8 bases between them. CDR3 protein: CASSQAGIGNTIYF. CDR3 sequence (DNA): TGTGCCAGCAGCCAAGCCGGGATCGGAAACACCATATATTTT.

V usage is TRBV5-1 and J usage is TRBJ1-2; D is undetermined. This CDR3 comprises 14 residues. Germline-derived CDR1 and CDR2 are SGHRS and YFSETQ. V was pared by 0 bases and J by 1 base, with 7 bases between. CDR3 sequence (DNA): TGCGCCAGCAGCTTGGTTGCGGATAACTATGGCTACACCTTC. Protein product: CASSLVADNYGYTF.

The rearrangement joins TRBV29-1 to TRBJ2-5; D is perhaps TRBD1 or TRBD2 (5 bases each). The DNA end is more similar to TRBJ2-7, so the J call may be wrong. Germline loops: CDR1 SQVTM, CDR2 ANQGSEA. The CDR3 has 13 amino acids. The chain's CDR3 is CSVEGDRAYEQYF. The CDR3 DNA follows: TGCAGCGTTGAGGGGGACCGAGCCTACGAGCAGTACTTC.

The chain joins TRBV5-1 to TRBJ2-2, with 10 bases identical to TRBD2. The germline V gene has CDR1 SGHRS and CDR2 YFSETQ. Trimming at V came to 5 bases and at J to 0 bases, leaving 16 bases not matched to a gene. CDR3 length: 20 amino acids. CDR3 in DNA: TGCGCCAGCAGTTCACCTCAGCGGGGGGGGGACAGTACGAACACCGGGGAGCTGTTTTTT. This translates into CASSSPQRGGDSTNTGELFF.

The rearrangement uses TRBV9 and TRBJ2-1; perhaps TRBD2 as D (5 bases). Germline CDR1 is SGDLS and CDR2 is YYNGEE. Trimming stripped 8 bases from V and 5 bases from J, with 17 bases between. The CDR3 extends over 14 amino acids. The CDR3 region has the DNA TGTGCCAGTAACGTGGAGGTTTCCAACAATGAGCAGTTCTTC. This sequence encodes CASNVEVSNNEQFF.

The J gene is TRBJ2-3, the V gene TRBV6-4, with 10 nucleotides matching TRBD2. Per germline, CDR1 MRHNA and CDR2 SNTAGT. This CDR3 is 15 amino acids long. The J segment lost 3 bases and the V segment lost 4 bases, leaving 4 bases of the junction unmatched. In nucleotides, the CDR3 is TGTGCCAGCAGTGCTCTAGCGGGGGTTACAGATACGCAGTATTTT. Amino acids: CASSALAGVTDTQYF.

The chain combines TRBV19 with TRBJ2-7, with 9 bases identical to TRBD2. Trimming cost V 6 bases and J 4 bases; bases outside gene matches: 10. The CDR3 runs to 15 residues. The germline gives CDR1 LNHDA, CDR2 SQIVND (reference sequence). In DNA, the CDR3 is TGTGCCAGTAGCCTCGGTGGTAGCGGGGGATACGAGCAGTACTTC. Translation: CASSLGGSGGYEQYF.

The chain uses TRBV5-4 and TRBJ2-5, with D maybe TRBD1 (6 bases). The CDR3 consists of 13 residues. Germline V gene lookup returns CDR1 SGHNT and CDR2 YYREEE (reference sequence). Trimming left V 3 bases short and J 2 bases short, with 8 bases between. Here the CDR3 DNA reads TGTGCCAGCAGCTCGGACAGACAAGAGACCCAGTACTTC. Translated: CASSSDRQETQYF. The whole variable domain, filled in from reference TRBV5-4 and TRBJ2-5, reads ETGVTQSPTHLIKTRGQQVTLRCSSQSGHNTVSWYQQALGQGPQFIFQYYREEENGRGNFPPRFSGLQFPNYSSELNVNALELDDSALYLCASSSDRQETQYFGPGTRLLVL.

The chain has TRBV9 and TRBJ2-7; D is tentatively TRBD1 or TRBD2 (5 bases each). Between the trimmed V and J ends, which lost 2 bases and 6 bases, there was a span of 9 bases. Germline V gene lookup returns CDR1 SGDLS and CDR2 YYNGEE. The CDR3 is 12 residues long. DNA of the CDR3: TGTGCCAGCAGCGTGGAGAGGGGCGAGCAGTACTTC. Translated, it gives CASSVERGEQYF.

The chain links TRBV19 to TRBJ2-3; D unresolved. V dropped 5 bases and J dropped 2 bases, with 8 bases sitting between them. CDR1 and CDR2 from the germline V gene are LNHDA and SQIVND (reference sequence). The CDR3 sequence is 13 residues long. CDR3 sequence: CASSSGSTDTQYF. The CDR3 DNA sequence: TGTGCCAGTAGTTCAGGATCCACAGATACGCAGTATTTT.

The rearrangement links TRBV29-1 to TRBJ2-2; TRBD2 matches 7 bases. The V gene's germline CDR1 is SQVTM and CDR2 ANQGSEA. The CDR3 length is 14 residues. V lost 7 bases, J lost 4 bases, and 9 bases stayed unmatched. CDR3 residues: CSARRGIGTGELFF. CDR3 sequence (DNA): TGCAGCGCCAGGCGGGGGATAGGCACCGGGGAGCTGTTTTTT.

The chain couples TRBV7-3 to TRBJ2-3; maybe TRBD2 (5 bases). V lost 4 bases to trimming and J lost 0 bases, with 5 bases between them. The CDR3 loop spans 13 amino acids. The germline V gene has CDR1 SGHTA and CDR2 FQGTGA. CDR3 bases: TGTGCCAGCAGCTGGACTAGCACAGATACGCAGTATTTT. Its protein product is CASSWTSTDTQYF.

The chain recombines TRBV19 with TRBJ1-1; D gene ambiguous. The CDR3 has 13 residues. V was pared by 5 bases and J by 1 base, with 8 bases between. The V gene's germline CDR1 is LNHDA and CDR2 SQIVND (reference sequence). The CDR3 loop is CASSYAGNTEAFF. The CDR3 DNA follows: TGTGCCAGTAGTTATGCGGGGAACACTGAAGCTTTCTTT.

The chain joins TRBV29-1 to TRBJ2-7; D gene uncertain. The CDR3 consists of 14 residues. CDR1 and CDR2 from the germline V gene are SQVTM and ANQGSEA. V dropped 4 bases and J dropped 4 bases, with 17 bases sitting between them. The CDR3 protein is CSVAPGRTVYEQYF. The CDR3, as DNA: TGCAGCGTTGCCCCGGGCAGAACAGTTTACGAGCAGTACTTC.

J is TRBJ2-3 and V is TRBV4-1; D is unclear. CDR1 is MGHRA and CDR2 is YSYEKL in the germline V gene. This CDR3 is 12 amino acids long. Trimming took off 4 bases at V and 4 bases at J, with 6 bases between the two ends. The CDR3 DNA reads TGCGCCAGCAGCCGCTACTCAGATACGCAGTATTTT. It codes for CASSRYSDTQYF.

The chain couples TRBV7-9 to TRBJ2-3, with TRBD2 matching over 10 bases. Germline values: CDR1 SEHNR, CDR2 FQNEAQ (reference sequence). V lost 1 base to trimming and J lost 0 bases; unmatched junction nucleotides: 1. The CDR3 is 16 residues long. This CDR3 is CASSLGTSGSTDTQYF. The CDR3 nucleotides are TGTGCCAGCAGCTTAGGGACTAGCGGTAGCACAGATACGCAGTATTTT.

The genes are TRBV7-2 and TRBJ2-2, with 9 bases matching TRBD1. Germline lookup yields CDR1 SGHTA and CDR2 FQGNSA. The CDR3 extends over 15 amino acids. V dropped 5 bases and J dropped 5; count of bases not matched to a gene: 6. For the CDR3, the DNA is TGTGCCAGCAGCCTTCGACAGGGGGGGACCGGGGAGCTGTTTTTT. It codes for CASSLRQGGTGELFF.

The CDR3 nucleotides read TGTGCCAGCAGTGAAGTGTGGGCAGGGGCTGGGGGCTACACCTTC. The encoded protein is CASSEVWAGAGGYTF. The chain recombines TRBV6-1 with TRBJ1-2; possible D gene TRBD1, 6 bases. The CDR3 is 15 residues long. The germline CDR1 and CDR2 sequences are MNHNS and SASEGT. Trimming pared 1 base from V and 8 bases from J, leaving 17 bases between.

This clone is a singleton in its sample. The chain recombines TRBV6-5 with TRBJ1-2; perhaps TRBD1 as D (6 bases). The V gene lost 5 bases and the J gene lost 4 bases, with 17 bases spanning the gap. This CDR3 is 15 amino acids long. CDR1 MNHEY and CDR2 SVGAGI come from the germline V gene. The CDR3: CASSPPGQGIYGYTF. The DNA for the CDR3 is TGTGCCAGCAGTCCACCGGGACAAGGTATCTATGGCTACACCTTC.

The V gene is TRBV6-5, the J gene TRBJ1-5; D ambiguous. CDR1 and CDR2 (germline): MNHEY, SVGAGI. Trimming left V 6 bases short and J 9 bases short, with 6 bases between. This CDR3 spans 10 amino acids. The CDR3 loop is CASRLRPQHF. CDR3 coding DNA: TGTGCCAGCAGACTACGGCCCCAGCATTTT.

This rearrangement joins TRBV4-2 to TRBJ2-3, with 8 bases identical to TRBD2. The V and J ends lost 5 bases and 0 bases, in that order; junction bases with no gene match: 4. Germline V gene sequence: CDR1 LGHNA, CDR2 YNFKEQ. The CDR3 loop spans 15 amino acids. This chain's CDR3 is CASSSGGASTDTQYF. In nucleotides, the CDR3 is TGTGCCAGCAGCTCGGGGGGGGCGAGCACAGATACGCAGTATTTT.

The rearrangement links TRBV2 to TRBJ1-5; 7 nucleotides line up with TRBD1. Germline-derived CDR1 and CDR2 are SNHLY and FYNNEI. The CDR3 extends over 13 amino acids. Germline trimming cut 7 bases from V and 9 bases from J; bases unmatched to any gene: 9. CDR3: CASTTGVYGPQHF. The CDR3 DNA reads as TGTGCCAGCACTACAGGGGTGTATGGGCCCCAGCATTTT.

The chain employs TRBV5-5 and TRBJ2-1, with 7 positions matching TRBD1. This CDR3 spans 15 amino acids. Germline V lookup: CDR1 SGHKS, CDR2 YYEKEE (reference sequence). The V segment lost 4 bases and the J segment 1 base; nucleotides outside the gene matches: 5. The DNA of the CDR3 is TGTGCCAGCAGCGACGGGACAGCTTCCTACAATGAGCAGTTCTTC. Translation gives CASSDGTASYNEQFF.

V is TRBV9 and J is TRBJ1-2; D call uncertain. The CDR3 consists of 13 residues. V was cut by 4 bases and J by 8 bases, with 15 bases left in between. The germline V gene has CDR1 SGDLS and CDR2 YYNGEE. The CDR3 bases are TGTGCCAGCAGCCCCAGTTCTGTGGGAGGCTACACCTTC. Translation gives CASSPSSVGGYTF.

The chain employs TRBV5-5 and TRBJ2-7; 7 nucleotides align to TRBD1. The V gene end was trimmed by 4 bases and the J gene end by 2 bases; junction bases not matched to a gene: 6. Germline loops: CDR1 SGHKS, CDR2 YYEKEE (reference sequence). CDR3 size: 14 residues. The CDR3, as DNA: TGTGCCAGCAGCCTGTGGACAGGAGCCTACGAGCAGTACTTC. This sequence encodes CASSLWTGAYEQYF.

The chain employs TRBV7-6 and TRBJ1-2; 8 bases fit TRBD1. The trim removed 4 bases at V and 1 base at J, leaving 11 bases unmatched. This CDR3 has 17 amino acids. Germline V lookup: CDR1 SGHVS, CDR2 FNYEAQ. CDR3 sequence reads: CASSSGQGQHDNYGYTF. CDR3 in DNA: TGTGCCAGCAGCTCCGGACAGGGACAACACGATAACTATGGCTACACCTTC.

The chain carries TRBV2 and TRBJ2-2; D not certain. Trimming took off 10 bases at V and 4 bases at J, with 19 bases between the two ends. Germline values: CDR1 SNHLY, CDR2 FYNNEI. There are 15 residues in the CDR3. The CDR3 sequence is CATAAVRPITGELFF. Written as DNA, the CDR3 is TGTGCCACCGCTGCGGTCCGACCCATCACCGGGGAGCTGTTTTTT.

By sample share, this clone is medium-sized. The chain employs TRBV9 and TRBJ1-6; tentative D call: TRBD1 (6 bases). V lost 3 bases and J 3 bases, leaving 10 bases between the germline ends. Germline V CDR1 and CDR2: SGDLS, YYNGEE. The CDR3 covers 15 residues. CDR3: CASSARQDYNSPLHF. In DNA form, the CDR3 reads TGTGCCAGCAGCGCGAGACAGGACTATAATTCACCCCTCCACTTT.

The chain combines TRBV9 with TRBJ2-5, with TRBD2 as a possible D gene (6 bases). The germline CDR1 and CDR2 sequences are SGDLS and YYNGEE. V was pared by 0 bases and J by 2 bases, with 20 bases between. There are 18 residues in the CDR3. The CDR3 nucleotides are TGTGCCAGCAGCGTAGGTCTGGCGGGGCGGGGACCACAAGAGACCCAGTACTTC. This encodes CASSVGLAGRGPQETQYF.

The chain is built from TRBV2 and TRBJ2-1, with D possibly being TRBD1 or TRBD2 (6 bases each). The CDR3 spans 15 residues. V lost 5 bases, J lost 1 base, and 12 bases lay in between. Germline CDR1 and CDR2: SNHLY and FYNNEI. CDR3 coding DNA: TGTGCCAGCAGTCCCGGGGGCAGGTCCTACAATGAGCAGTTCTTC. Protein sequence: CASSPGGRSYNEQFF.

The CDR3 region is CASSSLDGFRVDTEAFF. The DNA of the CDR3 is TGTGCCAGCAGTTCCCTGGACGGCTTTAGAGTCGACACTGAAGCTTTCTTT. The rearrangement links TRBV27 to TRBJ1-1, with D hard to call. This CDR3 has 17 residues. The germline V gene encodes CDR1 MNHEY and CDR2 SMNVEV (reference sequence). V was trimmed by 4 bases and J by 3 bases, leaving 21 bases between them.